Listed below are T cell receptor beta chains from one sample, sequenced in a study of blood T cell repertoires in COVID-19. Assay: immunoSEQ multiplex PCR; the TCRdb copy retains only in-frame clones and omits some. Of fewer than 250,000 clones in the sample, around 87% were seen once. Sequencing was performed on PBMCs or T cells enriched from blood (not recorded which). These TCRs come from a man under 40 who had been exposed to COVID-19. Both conserved end residues are part of each CDR3.

TRBV7-6	TRBJ1-3	CASSNTGAFSGNTIYF
TRBV10-3	TRBJ2-3	CAISESGGGATDTQYF
TRBV18	TRBJ2-2	CASRPGTGTTGELFF
TRBV9	TRBJ1-1	CASSVFTGAEAFF
TRBV18	TRBJ1-1	CASRERAAGVGEAFF
TRBV5-4	TRBJ2-6	CASSFVPQGVVTGANVLTF
TRBV5-1	TRBJ2-3	CASSLLAGKALSTDTQYF
TRBV7-2	TRBJ2-2	CASSLLAGANTGELFF
TRBV7-3	TRBJ1-2	CASSPPDRGYGYTF
TRBV6-5	TRBJ1-5	CASRESGWGQPQHF
TRBV7-7	TRBJ2-1	CASSPGTGGSYNEQFF
TRBV10-3	TRBJ2-3	CAISSDRVSADTQYF
TRBV4-2	TRBJ1-2	CASSPDLGQTSRGWGYTF
TRBV5-1	TRBJ2-1	CASSLSESSYNEQFF
TRBV6-5	TRBJ1-1	CALRAGPMNTEAFF
TRBV7-3	TRBJ2-2	CASSLTGGHTGELFF
TRBV14	TRBJ1-4	CASSQTTGERGEKLFF
TRBV5-8	TRBJ2-7	CASSLGTRWEQYF
TRBV19	TRBJ1-3	CASMIRGYSGNTIYF
TRBV11-2	TRBJ2-2	CASSLDPVNTGELFF
TRBV25-1	TRBJ2-5	CASSGTDRAPPGTQYF
TRBV3-1/TRBV3-2	TRBJ2-1	CASSQDLGKRLAGGRLSYNEQFF
TRBV9	TRBJ2-1	CASSFPTSGGTSYNEQFF
TRBV2	TRBJ1-3	CATQPGSTSGNTIYF
TRBV27	TRBJ2-1	CASTNLYNEQFF
TRBV7-2	TRBJ2-3	CASSFFDREGRPDTQYF
TRBV3-1/TRBV3-2	TRBJ1-6	CASSQVAGSPLHF
TRBV5-4	TRBJ2-1	CASSLGGSSYNEQFF
TRBV7-6	TRBJ2-7	CASSLAPASRVYEQYF
TRBV30	TRBJ2-5	CAWSRGTATYQETQYF
TRBV4-3	TRBJ1-2	CASSQDLSRGYGYTF
TRBV7-9	TRBJ2-2	CASSLTSGSNTGELFF
TRBV5-5	TRBJ1-6	CASSLEAGRAHSPLHF
TRBV10-1	TRBJ2-5	CASSIGGEQETQYF
TRBV5-5	TRBJ1-4	CASAHRTTNEKLFF
TRBV5-1	TRBJ2-1	CASSRPPGQVPNEQFF
TRBV6-2/TRBV6-3	TRBJ2-7	CASSYFGQGAYEQYF
TRBV7-9	TRBJ1-4	CASSSNRTPNEKLFF
TRBV11-2	TRBJ2-1	CASSSLVGIWNEQFF
TRBV6-1	TRBJ2-7	CASSDASGGPTLGEQYF
TRBV5-6	TRBJ2-4	CASSSLAGGKLAKNIQYF
TRBV7-9	TRBJ1-4	CASSLSQGTGNEKLFF
TRBV6-5	TRBJ1-5	CASSPPSGSNQPQHF
TRBV15	TRBJ1-5	CATSRGGYSNQPQHF
TRBV19	TRBJ1-6	CASSSYQTLGTGSPLHF
TRBV4-3	TRBJ2-7	CASSQDSGRSEQYF
TRBV13	TRBJ2-7	CASSLGGQGGKGEQYF
TRBV20-1	TRBJ1-2	CSARAVYGYTF
TRBV4-1	TRBJ2-2	CASSFLGSGVNTGELFF
TRBV5-4	TRBJ2-5	CASSRPGQQETQYF
TRBV9	TRBJ1-3	CASSGDSGNTIYF
TRBV5-4	TRBJ2-7	CASSEGSEQYF
TRBV11-2	TRBJ2-1	CASSFFTTRGNEQFF
TRBV19	TRBJ1-5	CASKRQSGAQHF
TRBV10-2	TRBJ1-4	CASRGGQFAVKKLFF
TRBV18	TRBJ2-2	CASSPTGTGTGELFF